Below, one T cell receptor beta chain is given with its context. Its antigen is currently unknown. This specimen comes from a study of T cell responses to AZD1222 COVID-19 vaccine. Overall study findings and caveats: Donor demographics were predominantly white British with a female majority; clonal diversity may be underestimated.

The table came from immunoSEQ multiplex PCR; TCRdb's copy has only in-frame clones and leaves some out. The table lists tens of thousands of clones, about 89% of them singletons. CDR1 is SGDLS and CDR2 is YYNGEE in the germline V gene. The CDR3 spans 16 residues. Trimming cost V 0 bases and J 6 bases; bases outside gene matches: 5. V and J are TRBV9 and TRBJ2-3, with 12 positions matching TRBD2. This receptor was identified in an adult in good health. The starting material was peripheral blood, obtained on day 0 of AZD1222 vaccination. The DNA for the CDR3 is TGTGCCAGCAGCGTAGCTAGCGGGGGGGCCGGGGATACGCAGTATTTT. The encoded protein is CASSVASGGAGDTQYF.